This TCR beta chain was sequenced during a study of cytomegalovirus exposure and HLA in healthy donors. Study conclusions and caveats: Certain indistinguishable V segments, among them TRBV6-2 and TRBV6-3, were excluded.

As to this clone: Its matching antigen is unknown.

The study ran its PCR with 60 Vbeta and 13 Jbeta primers. The protocol was immunoSEQ multiplex PCR, while the TCRdb copy is restricted to in-frame clones and leaves out a portion. The repertoire consists of 150,000 to 200,000 clones, with 9.5% to 15% occurring once and the leading ten covering 7.8%. Everyone who donated was a healthy bone marrow donor. The germline V gene has CDR1 SGDLS and CDR2 YYNGEE. With 3 bases clipped from V and 1 base from J, the junction kept 3 bases outside the gene matches. This CDR3 has 14 residues. The chain has TRBV9 and TRBJ1-1, with TRBD1 matching 7 bases. Specimen: PBMCs. This receptor was obtained from a man aged 45-65 years in good health and CMV-seropositive. CDR3 DNA sequence: TGTGCCAGCAGCGAGACAGGGTCGAACACTGAAGCTTTCTTT. It yields the protein CASSETGSNTEAFF.